This entry concerns a single T cell receptor (beta chain). Antigen specificity is unknown. With constant-segment primers, 5'RACE yielded cDNA libraries of TCR alpha and TCR beta that carried sample barcodes and UMIs. TCRdb passed the 5' RACE reads through MiXCR, listing each CDR3 protein once. The sample has fewer than 350,000 distinct CDR3 sequences, approximately 14% seen once. Germline lookup yields CDR1 SGHTA and CDR2 FQGNSA. V shed 6 bases and J shed 6 bases, with 8 bases lying between them. This CDR3 contains 11 residues. The data were obtained in a study of T-cell memory formation after mild COVID-19. Background on the study: Across donors, TCR clusters were largely donor specific. Findings and limits, study-wide: The pre-infection memory compartment contained some responding clones, suggesting cross-reactive memory joined. The authors did not confirm SARS-CoV-2 specificity of second-wave clones peaking day 37.

The sequence came from a young man who had mild COVID-19 (a few samples of this study predate the infection). Cell type and time point are not known. Sample: PBMCs or a T cell subset sorted from them (not recorded which). The chain employs TRBV7-2 and TRBJ1-1; D is ambiguous. As DNA, the CDR3 is TGTGCCAGCAGTATAACCTCTGAAGCTTTCTTT. Protein sequence: CASSITSEAFF. Complete variable domain (other parts from reference TRBV7-2 and TRBJ1-1): GAGVSQSPSNKVTEKGKDVELRCDPISGHTALYWYRQSLGQGLEFLIYFQGNSAPDKSGLPSDRFSAERTGGSVSTLTIQRTQQEDSAVYLCASSITSEAFFGQGTRLTVV.